The rows below give T cell receptor beta chains drawn from one sample of a study of T cells in Graves' hyperthyroidism and ophthalmopathy. MiXCR was run by TCRdb on the multiplex PCR reads, yielding one entry per CDR3 protein. The table includes about 200,000 distinct CDR3 sequences, 17% detected once. Sequencing was carried out using blood. Receptors originate from a man aged 50 to 59 with Graves' hyperthyroidism. CDR3s include the opening cysteine and the closing phenylalanine or tryptophan. A D gene is named only where the DNA matches it firmly. Only part of the rows carry a size: once, few, many, or a class if the clone is expanded.

>TRBV18|-|many|TRBJ2-3
TGTGCCAGCTCACCAGTTTCGGACTCCAATACGCAGTATTTT
CASSPVSDSNTQYF
>TRBV7-9|-|few|TRBJ2-3
TGTACCAGCAGCTTAGGTTTACTGGGGGAGAGGTTCGCAGATACGCAGTATTTT
CTSSLGLLGERFADTQYF
>TRBV7-2|TRBD2|many|TRBJ2-5
TGTGCCAGCAGCCCGACAGCGGGGGAAGAGACCCAGTACTTC
CASSPTAGEETQYF
>TRBV12-3/TRBV12-4|-|-|TRBJ1-1
TGTGCCAGCAGTTTCGGGCTGCCCACTGAAGCTTTCTTT
CASSFGLPTEAFF
>TRBV7-9|TRBD2|-|TRBJ2-7
TGTGCCAGCAGCCCACCTAGCGGGAGCGAGCAGTACTTC
CASSPPSGSEQYF
>TRBV28|TRBD1|-|TRBJ1-1
TGTGCCAGCAGTCCTTGGACAGGTTTTCAAGGCACTGAAGCTTTCTTT
CASSPWTGFQGTEAFF
>TRBV5-4|-|few|TRBJ2-2
TGTGCCAGCAGCCCGTGGAACACCGGGGAGCTGTTTTTT
CASSPWNTGELFF
>TRBV5-1|TRBD2|few|TRBJ2-1
TGCGCCAGCAGCTGGGGGATAGCGGGAATTTCCTACAATGAGCAGTTCTTC
CASSWGIAGISYNEQFF
>TRBV2|TRBD2|many|TRBJ2-5
TGTGCCAGCCAACTAGCGGGAGTTATGGCTGGGGAGACCCAGTACTTC
CASQLAGVMAGETQYF
>TRBV7-2|-|-|TRBJ2-2
TGTGCCAGCAGCCCTCGGACACCGAACACCGGGGAGCTGTTTTTT
CASSPRTPNTGELFF
>TRBV28|-|many|TRBJ2-2
TGTGCCAGCAGTACAGGTGGCAGGGGACCGGCCGGGGAGCTGTTTTTT
CASSTGGRGPAGELFF
>TRBV27|-|-|TRBJ2-7
TGTGCCAGCAGTTGGACCGGGACGGATACCTACGAGCAGTACTTC
CASSWTGTDTYEQYF
>TRBV20-1|TRBD1|many|TRBJ2-5
TGCAGTGCTGGCCCGGACAGGGGGCAAGAGACCCAGTACTTC
CSAGPDRGQETQYF
>TRBV12-3/TRBV12-4|TRBD1|-|TRBJ2-7
TGTGCCAGCTTACTCAGGGGGCGCGAGCAGTACTTC
CASLLRGREQYF
>TRBV12-3/TRBV12-4|TRBD1|many|TRBJ2-1
TGTGCCAGCACCGATTTAGTTTCAGGGGGCAATGAGCAGTTCTTC
CASTDLVSGGNEQFF
>TRBV2|-|many|TRBJ2-3
TGTGCCAGCAGTGAAGCCAGGGCCGGCGGGGGCACAGATACGCAGTATTTT
CASSEARAGGGTDTQYF
>TRBV11-2|TRBD1|few|TRBJ2-2
TGTGCCAGCAGCTCCTGGACAGGGCCCGGGGAGCTGTTTTTT
CASSSWTGPGELFF
>TRBV27|TRBD1|few|TRBJ1-4
TGTGCCAGCAGTTTATCCCGGACAGGGGTGGAAAAACTGTTTTTT
CASSLSRTGVEKLFF
>TRBV27|-|many|TRBJ1-2
TGTGCCAGCAGTTTAGATTTTGGGGGATCTGGGGATGGCTACACCTTC
CASSLDFGGSGDGYTF
>TRBV3-1|-|many|TRBJ2-3
TGTGCCAGCGCTGACAGCACAGATACGCAGTATTTT
CASADSTDTQYF
>TRBV28|-|many|TRBJ1-3
TGTGCCAGCAGTTTGATATCTGGAAACACCATATATTTT
CASSLISGNTIYF
>TRBV20-1|-|many|TRBJ1-2
TGCAGTGCTAGAGTTACTCTGGAGGGCTACACCTTC
CSARVTLEGYTF
>TRBV6-2/TRBV6-3|-|-|TRBJ2-5
TGTGCCAGCAGTTACGGGGGGGCTCAAGAGACCCAGTACTTC
CASSYGGAQETQYF
>TRBV6-2/TRBV6-3|TRBD2|many|TRBJ2-1
TGTGCCAGCAGGAGAAACCAGGGACTAGCGGGATGGACTTGGGATGAGCAGTTCTTC
CASRRNQGLAGWTWDEQFF
>TRBV19|-|-|TRBJ2-3
TGTGCCAGTACTAGGAAAACTAGCACAGATACGCAGTATTTT
CASTRKTSTDTQYF
>TRBV3-1|-|many|TRBJ2-1
TGTGCCAGCAGCCGGGACTGGGCCTACAATGAGCAGTTCTTC
CASSRDWAYNEQFF
>TRBV2|TRBD1|-|TRBJ2-7
TGTGCCAGCAGTGAACCGGGACAGTACTACGAGCAGTACTTC
CASSEPGQYYEQYF
>TRBV28|-|-|TRBJ2-7
TGTGCCAGCAGTTTACCGCGACAGTGGTCCTACGAGCAGTACTTC
CASSLPRQWSYEQYF
>TRBV2|TRBD2|-|TRBJ2-7
TGTGCCAGCAGTATTCCTAGCGGGACTACCTACGAGCAGTACTTC
CASSIPSGTTYEQYF
>TRBV15|-|many|TRBJ2-7
TGTGCCACCAGCAGAGATTATGGCAACTCCTACGAGCAGTACTTC
CATSRDYGNSYEQYF
>TRBV11-2|TRBD1|many|TRBJ2-7
TGTGCCAGCAGCATCAGGGTGGGACAGGCGTACGAGCAGTACTTC
CASSIRVGQAYEQYF
>TRBV3-1|-|-|TRBJ2-1
TGTGCCAGCAGCCCCGGGTCGACTAGGAATGAGCAGTTCTTC
CASSPGSTRNEQFF
>TRBV12-3/TRBV12-4|-|many|TRBJ2-7
TGTGCCAGCAGCCCGCTACAGGGCCACGAGCAGTACTTC
CASSPLQGHEQYF
>TRBV29-1|-|many|TRBJ2-7
TGCAGCGTTGCCCCGCCCGGCTACGAGCAGTACTTC
CSVAPPGYEQYF
>TRBV12-5|TRBD1|many|TRBJ2-5
TGTGCTAGTGGTTTGTCTCCCCTGGGACAGGGGCCGCGGGAGACCCAGTACTTC
CASGLSPLGQGPRETQYF
>TRBV28|-|few|TRBJ1-4
TGTGCCAGCAGTTTTATGGAAAAACTGTTTTTT
CASSFMEKLFF
>TRBV7-2|TRBD1|many|TRBJ2-3
TGTGCCAGCAGCTCGGACAGGAGCACAGATACGCAGTATTTT
CASSSDRSTDTQYF
>TRBV12-3/TRBV12-4|TRBD1|few|TRBJ1-2
TGTGCCAGCAGTGAAAAGACAGGGAACTATGGCTACACCTTC
CASSEKTGNYGYTF
>TRBV24-1|TRBD2|many|TRBJ2-1
TGTGCCACCAGTGACACTCGGACTAGCGGCAATGAGCAGTTCTTC
CATSDTRTSGNEQFF
>TRBV11-2|-|many|TRBJ1-6
TGTGCCAGCAGCCCGGACGTGGGTAATTCACCCCTCCACTTT
CASSPDVGNSPLHF
>TRBV6-1|TRBD2|-|TRBJ2-7
TGTGCCAGCAGGCCGACTAGCGGGAGACCCTACGAGCAGTACTTC
CASRPTSGRPYEQYF
>TRBV5-1|-|many|TRBJ2-3
TGCGCCAGCAGCTTGTTCGGTAGCACAGATACGCAGTATTTT
CASSLFGSTDTQYF
>TRBV7-9|-|few|TRBJ2-3
TGTGCCAGCAGCATCGTTGGAGATACGCAGTATTTT
CASSIVGDTQYF